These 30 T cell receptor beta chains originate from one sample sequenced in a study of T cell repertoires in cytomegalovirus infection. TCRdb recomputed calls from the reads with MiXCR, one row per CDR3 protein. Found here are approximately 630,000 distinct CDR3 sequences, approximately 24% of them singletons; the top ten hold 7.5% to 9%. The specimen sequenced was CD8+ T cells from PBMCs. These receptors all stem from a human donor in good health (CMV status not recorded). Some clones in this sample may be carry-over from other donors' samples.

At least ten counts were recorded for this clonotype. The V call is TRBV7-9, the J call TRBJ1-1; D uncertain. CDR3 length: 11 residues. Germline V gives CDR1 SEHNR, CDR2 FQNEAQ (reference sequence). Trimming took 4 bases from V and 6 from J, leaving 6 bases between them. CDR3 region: CASSSGAEAFF. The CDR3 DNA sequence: TGTGCCAGCAGCTCCGGGGCTGAAGCTTTCTTT. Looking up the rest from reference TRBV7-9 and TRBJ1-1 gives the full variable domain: DTGVSQNPRHKITKRGQNVTFRCDPISEHNRLYWYRQTLGQGPEFLTYFQNEAQLEKSRLLSDRFSAERPKGSFSTLEIQRTEQGDSAMYLCASSSGAEAFFGQGTRLTVV.

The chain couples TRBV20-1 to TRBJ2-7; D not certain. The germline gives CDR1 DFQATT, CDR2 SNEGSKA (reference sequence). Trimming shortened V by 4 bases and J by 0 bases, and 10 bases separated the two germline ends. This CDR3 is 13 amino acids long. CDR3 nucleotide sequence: TGCAGTGCTACGGATGGTAGCTCCTACGAGCAGTACGTC. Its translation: CSATDGSSYEQYV.

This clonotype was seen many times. The CDR3 DNA follows: TGTGCCAGCAGTTACGGAACCAATCAGCCCCAGCATTTT. This encodes CASSYGTNQPQHF. This rearrangement joins TRBV6-5 to TRBJ1-5; D unresolved. Germline CDR1 MNHEY, CDR2 SVGAGI. Trimming removed 2 bases at V and 3 bases at J, with 5 bases between. The CDR3 runs 13 residues.

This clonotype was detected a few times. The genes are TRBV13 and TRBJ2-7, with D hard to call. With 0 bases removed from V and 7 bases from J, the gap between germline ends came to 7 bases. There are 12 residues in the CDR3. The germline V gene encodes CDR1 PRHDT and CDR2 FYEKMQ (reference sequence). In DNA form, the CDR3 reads TGTGCCAGCAGCTTAGGGGGTAAAGAGCAGTACTTC. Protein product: CASSLGGKEQYF.

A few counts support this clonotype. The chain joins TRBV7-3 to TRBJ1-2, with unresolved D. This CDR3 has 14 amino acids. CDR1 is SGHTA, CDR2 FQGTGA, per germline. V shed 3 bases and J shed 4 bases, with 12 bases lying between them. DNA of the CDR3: TGTGCCAGCAGCTTGATCGGCCAGGCCTATGGCTACACCTTC. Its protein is CASSLIGQAYGYTF.

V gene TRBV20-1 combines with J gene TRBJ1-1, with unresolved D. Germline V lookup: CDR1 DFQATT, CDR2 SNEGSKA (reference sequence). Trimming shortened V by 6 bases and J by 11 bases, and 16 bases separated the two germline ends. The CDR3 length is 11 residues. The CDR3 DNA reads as TGCAGTGCCCGAACACCTGGAGGGGCTTTCTTT. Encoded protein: CSARTPGGAFF.

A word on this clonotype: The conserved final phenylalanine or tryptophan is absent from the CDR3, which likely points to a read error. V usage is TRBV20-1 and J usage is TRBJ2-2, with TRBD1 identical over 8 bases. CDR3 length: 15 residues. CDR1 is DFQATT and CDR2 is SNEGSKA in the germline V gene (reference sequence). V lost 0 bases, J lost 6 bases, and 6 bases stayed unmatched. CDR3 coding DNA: TGCAGTGCTAGAGATGGGCAGGGGGCAGCCGGGGAGCTGTTTTAT. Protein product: CSARDGQGAAGELFY.

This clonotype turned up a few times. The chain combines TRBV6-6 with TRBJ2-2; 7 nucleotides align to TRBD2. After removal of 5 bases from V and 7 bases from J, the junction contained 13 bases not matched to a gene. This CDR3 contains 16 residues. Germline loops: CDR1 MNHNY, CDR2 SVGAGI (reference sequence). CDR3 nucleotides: TGTGCCAGCAGTCCCTCGTGGGGGGGAGTTGACGGGGAGCTGTTTTTT. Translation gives CASSPSWGGVDGELFF.

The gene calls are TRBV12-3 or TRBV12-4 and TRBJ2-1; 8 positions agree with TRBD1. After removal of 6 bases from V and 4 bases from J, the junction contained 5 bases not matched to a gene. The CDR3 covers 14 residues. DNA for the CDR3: TGTGCCAGCAGAGCAGGGGGCGGGTACAATGAGCAGTTCTTC. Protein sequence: CASRAGGGYNEQFF.

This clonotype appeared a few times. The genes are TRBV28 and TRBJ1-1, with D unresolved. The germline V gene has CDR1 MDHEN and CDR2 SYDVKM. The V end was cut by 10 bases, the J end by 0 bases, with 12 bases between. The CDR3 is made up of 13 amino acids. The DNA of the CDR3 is TGTGCCACCTGTCTAGGAATGAACACTGAAGCTTTCTTT. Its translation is CATCLGMNTEAFF. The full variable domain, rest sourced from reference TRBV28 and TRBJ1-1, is DVKVTQSSRYLVKRTGEKVFLECVQDMDHENMFWYRQDPGLGLRLIYFSYDVKMKEKGDIPEGYSVSREKKERFSLILESASTNQTSMYLCATCLGMNTEAFFGQGTRLTVV.

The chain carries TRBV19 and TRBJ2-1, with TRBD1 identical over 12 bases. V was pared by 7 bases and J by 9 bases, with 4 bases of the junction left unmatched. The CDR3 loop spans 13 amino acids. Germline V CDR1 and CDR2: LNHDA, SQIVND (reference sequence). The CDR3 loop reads CASTGTGGSEQFF. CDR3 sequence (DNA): TGTGCCAGTACCGGGACAGGGGGCAGTGAGCAGTTCTTC.

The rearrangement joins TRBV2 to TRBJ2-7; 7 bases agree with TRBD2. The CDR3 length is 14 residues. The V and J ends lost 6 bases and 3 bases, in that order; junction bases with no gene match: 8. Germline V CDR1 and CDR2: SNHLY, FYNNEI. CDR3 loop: CASSNTGGGYEQYF. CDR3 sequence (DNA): TGTGCCAGCAGCAACACGGGGGGAGGCTACGAGCAGTACTTC.

CDR3 sequence reads: CASSLSDRGTLYQETQYF. In nucleotides, the CDR3 is TGTGCCAGCAGCCTTTCGGACAGGGGGACCCTGTACCAAGAGACCCAGTACTTC. This chain joins TRBV4-2 and TRBJ2-5; 10 positions agree with TRBD1. V shed 4 bases, J shed 0 bases, and the junction held 11 bases outside the gene matches. This CDR3 region has 18 residues. CDR1 and CDR2 (germline): LGHNA, YNFKEQ.

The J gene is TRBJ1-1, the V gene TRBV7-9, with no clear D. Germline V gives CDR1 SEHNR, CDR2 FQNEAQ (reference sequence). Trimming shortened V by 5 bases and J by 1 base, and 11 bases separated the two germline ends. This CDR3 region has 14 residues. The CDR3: CASSPGDRNTEAFF. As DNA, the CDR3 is TGTGCCAGCAGCCCCGGGGATCGGAACACTGAAGCTTTCTTT.

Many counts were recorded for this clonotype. The CDR3 here is CASIVMRFPYNEQFF. CDR3 DNA sequence: TGTGCCAGCATCGTCATGAGGTTCCCCTACAATGAGCAGTTCTTC. V usage is TRBV7-6 and J usage is TRBJ2-1; D gene ambiguous. There are 15 residues in the CDR3. CDR1 and CDR2 from the germline V gene are SGHVS and FNYEAQ. V shed 7 bases and J shed 2 bases, with 15 bases lying between them. Variable domain in full (rest from reference TRBV7-6 and TRBJ2-1): GAGVSQSPRYKVTKRGQDVALRCDPISGHVSLYWYRQALGQGPEFLTYFNYEAQQDKSGLPNDRFSAERPEGSISTLTIQRTEQRDSAMYRCASIVMRFPYNEQFFGPGTRLTVL.

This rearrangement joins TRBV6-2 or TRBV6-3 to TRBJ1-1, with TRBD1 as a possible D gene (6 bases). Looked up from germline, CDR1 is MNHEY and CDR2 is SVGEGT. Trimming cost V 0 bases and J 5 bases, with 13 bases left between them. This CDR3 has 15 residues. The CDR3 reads CASSYSQGILTEAFF. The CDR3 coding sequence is TGTGCCAGCAGTTACTCGCAGGGGATATTGACTGAAGCTTTCTTT.

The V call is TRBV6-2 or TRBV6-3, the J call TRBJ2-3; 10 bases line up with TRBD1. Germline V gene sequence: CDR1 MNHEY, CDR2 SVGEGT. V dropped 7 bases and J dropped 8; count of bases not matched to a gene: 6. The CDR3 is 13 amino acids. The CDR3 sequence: CASTKDRGGTQYF. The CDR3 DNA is TGTGCCAGCACCAAGGACAGGGGGGGTACGCAGTATTTT.

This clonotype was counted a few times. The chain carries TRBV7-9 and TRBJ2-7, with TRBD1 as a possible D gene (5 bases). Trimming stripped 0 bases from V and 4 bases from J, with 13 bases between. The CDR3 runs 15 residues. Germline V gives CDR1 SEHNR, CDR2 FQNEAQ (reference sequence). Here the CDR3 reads CASSLASRALYEQYF. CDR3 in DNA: TGTGCCAGCAGCTTAGCCTCCAGGGCTCTATACGAGCAGTACTTC.

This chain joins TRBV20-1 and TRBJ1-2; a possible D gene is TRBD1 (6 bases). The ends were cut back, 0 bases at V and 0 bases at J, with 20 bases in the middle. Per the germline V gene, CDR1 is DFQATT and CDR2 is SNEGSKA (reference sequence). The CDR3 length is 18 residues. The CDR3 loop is CSARESRPDRLTNYGYTF. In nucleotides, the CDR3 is TGCAGTGCTAGAGAAAGCCGCCCGGACAGACTTACTAACTATGGCTACACCTTC.

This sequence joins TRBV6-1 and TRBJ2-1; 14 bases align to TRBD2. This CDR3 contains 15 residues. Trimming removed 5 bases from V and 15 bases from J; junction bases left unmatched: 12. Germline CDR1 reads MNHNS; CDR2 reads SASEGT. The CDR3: CASSSPTSGGASWFF. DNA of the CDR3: TGTGCCAGCAGTTCCCCGACTAGCGGGGGGGCCTCGTGGTTCTTC.

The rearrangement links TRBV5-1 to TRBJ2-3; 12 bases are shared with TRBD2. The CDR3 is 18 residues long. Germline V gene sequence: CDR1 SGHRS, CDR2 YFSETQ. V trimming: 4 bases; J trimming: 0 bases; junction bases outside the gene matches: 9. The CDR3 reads CASSMTSGGHSSTDTQYF. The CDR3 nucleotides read TGCGCCAGCAGCATGACTAGCGGGGGACATTCTAGCACAGATACGCAGTATTTT.

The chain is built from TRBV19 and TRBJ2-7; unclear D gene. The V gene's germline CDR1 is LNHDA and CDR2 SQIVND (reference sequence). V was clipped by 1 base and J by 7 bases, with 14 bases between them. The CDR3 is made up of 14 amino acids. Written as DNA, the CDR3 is TGTGCCAGTAGTATAGCGTTCACCCTACGAGAGCAGTACTTC. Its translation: CASSIAFTLREQYF.

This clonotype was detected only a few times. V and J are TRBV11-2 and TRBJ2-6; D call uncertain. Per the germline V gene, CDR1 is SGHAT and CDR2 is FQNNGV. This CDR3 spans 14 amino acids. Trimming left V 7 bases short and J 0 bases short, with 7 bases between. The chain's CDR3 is CASTLRSGANVLTF. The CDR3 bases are TGTGCCAGCACTCTCCGCTCTGGGGCCAACGTCCTGACTTTC.

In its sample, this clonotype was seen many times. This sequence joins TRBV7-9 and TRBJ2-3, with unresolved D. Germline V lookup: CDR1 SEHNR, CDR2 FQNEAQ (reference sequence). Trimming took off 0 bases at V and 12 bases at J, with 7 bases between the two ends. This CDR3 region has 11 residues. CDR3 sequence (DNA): TGTGCCAGCAGCTTAGCCTTGGACCAGTATTTT. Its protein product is CASSLALDQYF.

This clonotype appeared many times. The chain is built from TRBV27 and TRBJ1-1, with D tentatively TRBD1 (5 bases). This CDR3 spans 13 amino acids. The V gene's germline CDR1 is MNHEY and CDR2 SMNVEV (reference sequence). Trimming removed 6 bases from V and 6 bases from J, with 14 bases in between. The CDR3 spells CASRFPGSPEAFF. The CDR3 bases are TGTGCCAGCAGGTTTCCAGGGTCCCCTGAAGCTTTCTTT.

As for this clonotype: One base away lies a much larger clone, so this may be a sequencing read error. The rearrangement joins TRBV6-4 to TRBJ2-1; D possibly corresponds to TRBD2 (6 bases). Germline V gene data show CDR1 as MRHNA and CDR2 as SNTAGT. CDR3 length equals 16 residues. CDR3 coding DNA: TGTGCCGGCAGTTCCACCCGCGGGACTCCAGGGAATGAGCAGTTCTTC. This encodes CAGSSTRGTPGNEQFF.

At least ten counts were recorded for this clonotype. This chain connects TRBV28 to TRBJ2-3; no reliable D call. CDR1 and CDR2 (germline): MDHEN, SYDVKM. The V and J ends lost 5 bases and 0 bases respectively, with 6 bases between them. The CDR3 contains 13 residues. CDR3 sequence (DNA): TGTGCCAGCAGTCCAACCAGCACAGATACGCAGTATTTT. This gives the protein CASSPTSTDTQYF.

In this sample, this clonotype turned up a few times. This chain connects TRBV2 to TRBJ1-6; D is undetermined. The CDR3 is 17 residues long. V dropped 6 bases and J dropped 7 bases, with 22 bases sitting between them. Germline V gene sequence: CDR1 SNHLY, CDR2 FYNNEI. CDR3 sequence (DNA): TGTGCCAGCAGGGGGATCTTGGAGCCCGCCGGGAATTCACCCCTCCACTTT. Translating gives CASRGILEPAGNSPLHF.

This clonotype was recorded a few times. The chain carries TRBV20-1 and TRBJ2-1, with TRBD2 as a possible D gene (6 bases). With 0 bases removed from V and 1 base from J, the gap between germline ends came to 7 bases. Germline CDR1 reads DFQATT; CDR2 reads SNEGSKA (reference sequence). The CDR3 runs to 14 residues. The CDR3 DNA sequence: TGCAGTGCTAGAGACGGGGGTTCCTACAATGAGCAGTTCTTC. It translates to CSARDGGSYNEQFF.

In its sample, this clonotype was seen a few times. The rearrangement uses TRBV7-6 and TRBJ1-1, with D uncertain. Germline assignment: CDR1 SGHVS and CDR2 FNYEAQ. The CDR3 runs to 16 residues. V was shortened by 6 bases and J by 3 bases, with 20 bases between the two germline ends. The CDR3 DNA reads TGTGCCAGCAGTGGCCAACCGCCGGTATTGGACACTGAAGCTTTCTTT. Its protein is CASSGQPPVLDTEAFF. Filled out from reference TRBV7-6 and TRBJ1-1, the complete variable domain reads GAGVSQSPRYKVTKRGQDVALRCDPISGHVSLYWYRQALGQGPEFLTYFNYEAQQDKSGLPNDRFSAERPEGSISTLTIQRTEQRDSAMYRCASSGQPPVLDTEAFFGQGTRLTVV.